This paragraph reports one TCR beta chain. The germline gives CDR1 SGHAT, CDR2 FQNNGV. CDR3 length equals 14 residues. Trimming removed 3 bases from V and 0 bases from J, with 6 bases in between. Sequenced by immunoSEQ multiplex PCR; TCRdb stores in-frame clones only, minus some. In the table there are 100,000 to 150,000 clones, 70% to 90% of which are singletons. The sample belongs to a study of T cell responses to AZD1222 COVID-19 vaccine. The chain employs TRBV11-2 and TRBJ2-1; D is unclear. The TCR sequence derives from an adult in good health. The input for sequencing was peripheral blood, taken on day 0 of AZD1222 vaccination. The CDR3 DNA reads as TGTGCCAGCAGCTTCTTTTACTCCTACAATGAGCAGTTCTTC. The encoded protein is CASSFFYSYNEQFF.